The rows below give T cell receptor beta chains drawn from one sample of a study of blood T cell repertoires in COVID-19. Repertoires were generated with immunoSEQ multiplex PCR, while TCRdb's copy carries only in-frame clones and drops some. The sample holds more than 200,000 clones, about nine tenths seen once. The sequencing sample was made of PBMCs or T cells enriched from blood (not recorded which). The receptors stem from a woman in her twenties or thirties with acute COVID-19. Each CDR3 is given with its conserved first and last residue. Each record gives: J gene, V gene, clone size, D gene, CDR3 DNA, CDR3 protein. D genes are given only for firm matches. Some rows have no size entry. The others give once, few or many, or a class for an expanded clone.

j_call: TRBJ1-4; v_call: TRBV19; clone_size: -; d_call: -; cdr3_nt: TGTGCCAGTAAGGAGGGGCAAGTTAATGAAAAACTGTTTTTT; cdr3_aa: CASKEGQVNEKLFF
j_call: TRBJ2-7; v_call: TRBV7-9; clone_size: -; d_call: -; cdr3_nt: TGTGCCAGCAGCTTAGGTCGGGGAGGAGACTACGAGCAGTACTTC; cdr3_aa: CASSLGRGGDYEQYF
j_call: TRBJ2-1; v_call: TRBV9; clone_size: once; d_call: -; cdr3_nt: TGTGCCAGCAGCGGCCATTCTAGCTCCTCCAAGCGGGTGGGCCTGAATGAGCAGTTCTTC; cdr3_aa: CASSGHSSSSKRVGLNEQFF
j_call: TRBJ1-2; v_call: TRBV6-1; clone_size: once; d_call: -; cdr3_nt: TGTGCCAGCAGTGAGTCAGGGTCTAACTATGGCTACACCTTC; cdr3_aa: CASSESGSNYGYTF
j_call: TRBJ1-3; v_call: TRBV28; clone_size: few; d_call: TRBD1; cdr3_nt: TGTGCCAGCAGCCAGGGGGGCTCTGGAAACACCATATATTTT; cdr3_aa: CASSQGGSGNTIYF
j_call: TRBJ2-7; v_call: TRBV29-1; clone_size: -; d_call: -; cdr3_nt: TGCAGCGTTGCATGGGAGTATTACGAGCAGTACTTC; cdr3_aa: CSVAWEYYEQYF
j_call: TRBJ1-3; v_call: TRBV5-4; clone_size: -; d_call: -; cdr3_nt: TGTGCCAGCAGCCGTTTTCAGGGGAGCTCTGGAAACACCATATATTTT; cdr3_aa: CASSRFQGSSGNTIYF
j_call: TRBJ2-1; v_call: TRBV11-2; clone_size: -; d_call: TRBD2; cdr3_nt: TGTGCCAGCAGCTCTCTAGCGGGGGTTTACAATGAGCAGTTCTTC; cdr3_aa: CASSSLAGVYNEQFF
j_call: TRBJ1-5; v_call: TRBV2; clone_size: -; d_call: -; cdr3_nt: TGTGCCAGCAGTGAAGGTCCCCACAAGAATCAGCCCCAGCATTTT; cdr3_aa: CASSEGPHKNQPQHF
j_call: TRBJ1-4; v_call: TRBV18; clone_size: -; d_call: TRBD1; cdr3_nt: TGTGCCAGCTCACCAAACCCTGCTGCGGACAGGGGTTTGGGCGAAAAACTGTTTTTT; cdr3_aa: CASSPNPAADRGLGEKLFF
j_call: TRBJ2-7; v_call: TRBV7-2; clone_size: -; d_call: -; cdr3_nt: TGTGCCAGCAGCTTGGACCCGACTGGAGGAGTTCAGTACTTC; cdr3_aa: CASSLDPTGGVQYF
j_call: TRBJ1-6; v_call: TRBV3-1/TRBV3-2; clone_size: -; d_call: TRBD1; cdr3_nt: TGTGCCAGCAGCCAAGGGGACAGGGAAAATTCACCCCTCCACTTT; cdr3_aa: CASSQGDRENSPLHF
j_call: TRBJ2-7; v_call: TRBV28; clone_size: -; d_call: -; cdr3_nt: TGTGCCAGCAGTTTTCATGTAGCGCTCTCCTACGAGCAGTACTTC; cdr3_aa: CASSFHVALSYEQYF
j_call: TRBJ2-1; v_call: TRBV3-1/TRBV3-2; clone_size: -; d_call: -; cdr3_nt: TGTGCCAGCAGCCAAAGACAGGACAATGAGCAGTTCTTC; cdr3_aa: CASSQRQDNEQFF
j_call: TRBJ2-1; v_call: TRBV5-6; clone_size: once; d_call: -; cdr3_nt: TGTGCCAGCAGCCCCCGCCCGACAGGCTCCTACAATGAGCAGTTCTTC; cdr3_aa: CASSPRPTGSYNEQFF
j_call: TRBJ2-5; v_call: TRBV19; clone_size: -; d_call: TRBD2; cdr3_nt: TGTGCCAGTAGTATAGTTGGTAGCGGGGGAGGTATAGAGACCCAGTACTTC; cdr3_aa: CASSIVGSGGGIETQYF
j_call: TRBJ2-1; v_call: TRBV3-1/TRBV3-2; clone_size: -; d_call: -; cdr3_nt: TGTGCCAGCAGCTATACGGAGAGCTCCTACAATGAGCAGTTCTTC; cdr3_aa: CASSYTESSYNEQFF
j_call: TRBJ2-1; v_call: TRBV5-5; clone_size: -; d_call: -; cdr3_nt: TGTGCCAGCAGCTTGTCTTCCGGCGGCTACGGAGGGACGGAGCAGTTCTTC; cdr3_aa: CASSLSSGGYGGTEQFF
j_call: TRBJ2-7; v_call: TRBV11-2; clone_size: -; d_call: TRBD1; cdr3_nt: TGTGCCAGCAGCCTAGATAGGACAGGGTTTTCTTTCGAGCAGTACTTC; cdr3_aa: CASSLDRTGFSFEQYF
j_call: TRBJ2-3; v_call: TRBV28; clone_size: once; d_call: TRBD2; cdr3_nt: TGTGCCAGCGGTTCCCGGGGGGTCGGGACTACTCTAGATACGCAGTATTTT; cdr3_aa: CASGSRGVGTTLDTQYF
j_call: TRBJ2-6; v_call: TRBV6-5; clone_size: -; d_call: -; cdr3_nt: TGTGCCAGTCACAATTCACTAGCCTTGGCCAACGTCCTGACTTTC; cdr3_aa: CASHNSLALANVLTF
j_call: TRBJ1-2; v_call: TRBV2; clone_size: -; d_call: -; cdr3_nt: TGTGCCAGCAGTGAATGGGGGGCTAACTATGGCTACACCTTC; cdr3_aa: CASSEWGANYGYTF
j_call: TRBJ2-7; v_call: TRBV5-1; clone_size: -; d_call: TRBD2; cdr3_nt: TGCGCCAGCAGCGCCCCCGCTAGCGGACCCCTCGAGCAGTACTTC; cdr3_aa: CASSAPASGPLEQYF
j_call: TRBJ1-4; v_call: TRBV4-1; clone_size: -; d_call: TRBD1; cdr3_nt: TGCGCCAGCAGCCAAGACGGCTCGAGAGGGACAGGGGTGTTTTTT; cdr3_aa: CASSQDGSRGTGVFF
j_call: TRBJ1-5; v_call: TRBV21-1; clone_size: -; d_call: -; cdr3_nt: TGTGCCAGCAGCAGCGACAGGGGGCCGAATCAGCCCCAGCATTTT; cdr3_aa: CASSSDRGPNQPQHF
j_call: TRBJ2-2; v_call: TRBV7-2; clone_size: -; d_call: TRBD1; cdr3_nt: TGTGCCAGCAGCTTAGCCCAGATCCGGGACAGGGGTAACACCGGGGAGCTGTTTTTT; cdr3_aa: CASSLAQIRDRGNTGELFF
j_call: TRBJ1-2; v_call: TRBV4-2; clone_size: -; d_call: TRBD1; cdr3_nt: TGTGCCAGCAGCCAGCGCGGACAGGGTTATGGCTACACCTTC; cdr3_aa: CASSQRGQGYGYTF
j_call: TRBJ1-1; v_call: TRBV7-8; clone_size: -; d_call: TRBD1; cdr3_nt: TGTGCCAGCAGCTCTTTAGTTCGGACAGGGGCTTCTGAAGCTTTCTTT; cdr3_aa: CASSSLVRTGASEAFF
j_call: TRBJ1-2; v_call: TRBV2; clone_size: -; d_call: -; cdr3_nt: TGTGCCAGCAGCATCGACAGATCTAACTATGGCTACACCTTC; cdr3_aa: CASSIDRSNYGYTF
j_call: TRBJ2-1; v_call: TRBV4-3; clone_size: -; d_call: -; cdr3_nt: TGCGCCAGCAGCCAAGACGTGTTGAGCTCCTACAATGAGCAGTTCTTC; cdr3_aa: CASSQDVLSSYNEQFF
j_call: TRBJ2-5; v_call: TRBV5-4; clone_size: -; d_call: TRBD1; cdr3_nt: TGTGCCAGCAGCCGGGACAGAGACACTGGGGAGACCCAGTACTTC; cdr3_aa: CASSRDRDTGETQYF
j_call: TRBJ2-3; v_call: TRBV5-8; clone_size: -; d_call: -; cdr3_nt: TGTGCCAGCAGCCAGAGGACAGATACGCAGTATTTT; cdr3_aa: CASSQRTDTQYF
j_call: TRBJ2-1; v_call: TRBV27; clone_size: -; d_call: TRBD2; cdr3_nt: TGTGCCAGCAGAATGACCGCGACTAGCTATTACAATGAGCAGTTCTTC; cdr3_aa: CASRMTATSYYNEQFF
j_call: TRBJ1-6; v_call: TRBV25-1; clone_size: -; d_call: TRBD1; cdr3_nt: TGTGCCAGCAGCGACAGGGGGGATTGGTCACCCCTCCACTTT; cdr3_aa: CASSDRGDWSPLHF
j_call: TRBJ1-2; v_call: TRBV6-5; clone_size: -; d_call: -; cdr3_nt: TGTGCCAGCAGTTTGATCGGCTATGGCTACACCTTC; cdr3_aa: CASSLIGYGYTF
j_call: TRBJ1-5; v_call: TRBV19; clone_size: -; d_call: -; cdr3_nt: TGTGCCAGTAGTATTTCTTCGAGGGAGCCCCAGCATTTT; cdr3_aa: CASSISSREPQHF
j_call: TRBJ2-7; v_call: TRBV5-1; clone_size: -; d_call: -; cdr3_nt: TGCGCCAGCAGCGAGACAGACGAGCAGTACTTC; cdr3_aa: CASSETDEQYF